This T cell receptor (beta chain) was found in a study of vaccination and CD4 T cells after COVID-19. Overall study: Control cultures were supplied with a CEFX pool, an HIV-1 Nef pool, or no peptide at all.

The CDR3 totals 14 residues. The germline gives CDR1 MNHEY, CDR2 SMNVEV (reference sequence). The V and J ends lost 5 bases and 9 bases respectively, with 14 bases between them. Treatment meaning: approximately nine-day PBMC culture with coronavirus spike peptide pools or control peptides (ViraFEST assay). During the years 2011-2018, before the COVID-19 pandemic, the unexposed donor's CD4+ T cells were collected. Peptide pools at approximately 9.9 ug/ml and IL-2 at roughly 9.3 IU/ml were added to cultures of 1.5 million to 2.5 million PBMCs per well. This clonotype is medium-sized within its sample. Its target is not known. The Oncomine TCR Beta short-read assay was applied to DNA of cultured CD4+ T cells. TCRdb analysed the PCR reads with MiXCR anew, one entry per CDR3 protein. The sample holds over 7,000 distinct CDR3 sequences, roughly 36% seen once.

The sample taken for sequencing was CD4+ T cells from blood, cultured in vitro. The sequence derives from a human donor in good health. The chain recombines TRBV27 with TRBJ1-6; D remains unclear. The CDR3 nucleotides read TGTGCCAGCAGTCCGGAAGGGTGGGGTTCACCCCTCCACTTT. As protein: CASSPEGWGSPLHF.